This T cell receptor beta chain was documented in a study of OX40 agonist ivuxolimab in advanced cancers. Overall study findings and caveats: Fewer expanded clones were found on average in CD4+ than in CD8+ T cells.

V was shortened by 2 bases and J by 7 bases, with 12 bases between the two germline ends. The CDR3 sequence is 14 residues long. Germline V gene sequence: CDR1 SGHAT, CDR2 FQNNGV. Method: immunoSEQ multiplex PCR; TCRdb's copy keeps in-frame clones and lacks some. The table includes tens of thousands of clones, 75% to 90% detected once. In regard to this clone: Its antigen is not known.

Specimen: CD4+ or CD8+ T cells sorted from blood, collected in a trial of the OX40 agonist ivuxolimab. The chain employs TRBV11-2 and TRBJ2-4; the D gene is possibly TRBD1 (5 bases). The TCR was taken from an adult with an advanced solid tumor such as melanoma, head and neck, liver or kidney cancer. The CDR3 DNA follows: TGTGCCAGCAGCTTACAGGGCCAGGCGAACATTCAGTACTTC. Translation gives CASSLQGQANIQYF. Complete variable domain (other parts from reference TRBV11-2 and TRBJ2-4): EAGVAQSPRYKIIEKRQSVAFWCNPISGHATLYWYQQILGQGPKLLIQFQNNGVVDDSQLPKDRFSAERLKGVDSTLKIQPAKLEDSAVYLCASSLQGQANIQYFGAGTRLSVL.